These T cell receptor beta chains were read from a single sample in a study of identical twins. MiXCR, run by TCRdb on the 5' RACE reads, gives a single entry per CDR3 protein. The sample records 690,000 or so distinct CDR3 sequences, 5.5% to 6.5% being singletons. The sequenced material came from naive T cells sorted from blood. These receptors came from a man between 18 and 29 years old in good health. Both conserved end residues are part of each CDR3. A D gene is named only where the DNA matches it firmly. Some rows mark clone size as missing; the rest say once, few, many or name a class of expanded clone.

J: TRBJ2-7; V: TRBV7-9; D: TRBD2; size: .; DNA: TGTGCCAGCAGCCCGTCAGCGGGAGGGCCCAGGGAGCAGTACTTC; CDR3: CASSPSAGGPREQYF
J: TRBJ2-5; V: TRBV19; D: .; size: .; DNA: TGTGCCAGTAGTATTTCCCTTGGGGAGACCCAGTACTTC; CDR3: CASSISLGETQYF
J: TRBJ2-1; V: TRBV24-1; D: .; size: few; DNA: TGTGCCACCAGTCTTCTGAACGAGCAGTTCTTC; CDR3: CATSLLNEQFF
J: TRBJ2-5; V: TRBV29-1; D: .; size: many; DNA: TGCAGCGTTGAAGATTATGAAGGGGCCGAGGAGACCCAGTACTTC; CDR3: CSVEDYEGAEETQYF
J: TRBJ2-3; V: TRBV20-1; D: TRBD1; size: many; DNA: TGCAGTGCTGGGGGACAGAGCACAGATACGCAGTATTTT; CDR3: CSAGGQSTDTQYF
J: TRBJ1-2; V: TRBV10-3; D: .; size: .; DNA: TGTGCCATCAGTGACCGGCGAGGGGGTGGTGACTATGGCTACACCTTC; CDR3: CAISDRRGGGDYGYTF
J: TRBJ2-7; V: TRBV4-2; D: .; size: few; DNA: TGTGCCAGCAGCCAAGCAGGGGGGAGTAAGCAGTACTTC; CDR3: CASSQAGGSKQYF
J: TRBJ2-3; V: TRBV4-3; D: .; size: few; DNA: TGCGCCAGCAGCCAAGAATCGCGGGTCAGGAGCACAGATACGCAGTATTTT; CDR3: CASSQESRVRSTDTQYF
J: TRBJ2-1; V: TRBV9; D: TRBD2; size: many; DNA: TGTGCCAGCAGCGAAGCGGGAGCGTCCTACAATGAGCAGTTCTTC; CDR3: CASSEAGASYNEQFF
J: TRBJ2-5; V: TRBV20-1; D: .; size: many; DNA: TGCAGTGCTAGATGGAAAAAGGGACAAGTACAAGAGACCCAGTACTTC; CDR3: CSARWKKGQVQETQYF
J: TRBJ1-1; V: TRBV4-2; D: .; size: .; DNA: TGTGCCAGCAGCCAAGATAACGCACCCCAGGGTGGCAGTGAAGCTTTCTTT; CDR3: CASSQDNAPQGGSEAFF
J: TRBJ1-1; V: TRBV15; D: .; size: many; DNA: TGTGCCACCAGCAGAGATAAGGGACACACTGAAGCTTTCTTT; CDR3: CATSRDKGHTEAFF
J: TRBJ2-1; V: TRBV3-1; D: TRBD2; size: many; DNA: TGTGCCAGCAGCCAAGGGGGACTAGACATCAATGAGCAGTTCTTC; CDR3: CASSQGGLDINEQFF
J: TRBJ2-1; V: TRBV29-1; D: .; size: few; DNA: TGCAGCGTTGAAGGGACTGGGGGGGCAAATGAGCAGTTCTTC; CDR3: CSVEGTGGANEQFF
J: TRBJ2-3; V: TRBV7-6; D: .; size: many; DNA: TGTGCCAGCAGCTTAGACCGACAGCCCACAGATACGCAGTATTTT; CDR3: CASSLDRQPTDTQYF
J: TRBJ1-5; V: TRBV11-2; D: .; size: .; DNA: TGTGCCAGCAGCTTGGTCGAGGATCAGCCCCAGCATTTT; CDR3: CASSLVEDQPQHF
J: TRBJ2-5; V: TRBV12-3/TRBV12-4; D: TRBD2; size: many; DNA: TGTGCCATCCGACTAGCGGTAGAGACCCAGTACTTC; CDR3: CAIRLAVETQYF
J: TRBJ2-3; V: TRBV5-1; D: .; size: many; DNA: TGCGCCAGCAGCTTGGCCCTGGGAGAGACAGATACGCAGTATTTT; CDR3: CASSLALGETDTQYF
J: TRBJ1-2; V: TRBV11-1; D: TRBD1; size: .; DNA: TGTGCCAGCAGCGCACAGGGGGCGCGCGGCTACACCTTC; CDR3: CASSAQGARGYTF
J: TRBJ2-3; V: TRBV29-1; D: TRBD2; size: few; DNA: TGCAGCGTCGCCACACTAGCGGGAGGGCCTAAAGATACGCAGTATTTT; CDR3: CSVATLAGGPKDTQYF
J: TRBJ2-7; V: TRBV7-9; D: .; size: many; DNA: TGTGCCAGCAGCTTACAGGGTAGCAGTTCCTACGAGCAGTACTTC; CDR3: CASSLQGSSSYEQYF
J: TRBJ2-1; V: TRBV4-1; D: .; size: .; DNA: TGCGCCAGCAGCCAAGGCTTTTTATCGGTGGCGAATGAGCAGTTCTTC; CDR3: CASSQGFLSVANEQFF
J: TRBJ2-5; V: TRBV11-3; D: .; size: many; DNA: TGTGCCAGCAGCCCATCTGGGGGCAGGCAAGAGACCCAGTACTTC; CDR3: CASSPSGGRQETQYF
J: TRBJ2-1; V: TRBV5-1; D: .; size: few; DNA: TGCGCCAGCAGCTCCCGCGGGACCAATGAGCAGTTCTTC; CDR3: CASSSRGTNEQFF
J: TRBJ2-1; V: TRBV29-1; D: .; size: many; DNA: TGCAGCGTTGGTCCCCGGTATGAGCAGTTCTTC; CDR3: CSVGPRYEQFF
J: TRBJ2-7; V: TRBV5-5; D: TRBD1; size: many; DNA: TGTGCCAGCAGCCTTGCCGGGACAGTTGACTACGAGCAGTACTTC; CDR3: CASSLAGTVDYEQYF
J: TRBJ2-7; V: TRBV29-1; D: TRBD1; size: many; DNA: TGCAGCGGGTGGACAGGGATCGGAGACGAGCAGTACTTC; CDR3: CSGWTGIGDEQYF
J: TRBJ2-1; V: TRBV12-3/TRBV12-4; D: .; size: few; DNA: TGTGCCAGCAGAACCTCTTGGGCGAATGAGCAGTTCTTC; CDR3: CASRTSWANEQFF
J: TRBJ2-5; V: TRBV20-1; D: TRBD2; size: .; DNA: TGCAGTGCTAAAGTAACTAGCGGGAGAGTGGAGACCCAGTACTTC; CDR3: CSAKVTSGRVETQYF
J: TRBJ1-2; V: TRBV4-1; D: .; size: .; DNA: TGCGCCAGCAGCCACCACCGGGACAATTCGCTTCCTTATGGCTACACCTTC; CDR3: CASSHHRDNSLPYGYTF
J: TRBJ2-4; V: TRBV24-1; D: .; size: many; DNA: TGTGCCACCAGTGATTCCGTCCAGAATAACATTCAGTACTTC; CDR3: CATSDSVQNNIQYF